Below, 30 T cell receptor beta chains from the same sample are listed, as sequenced in a study of cytomegalovirus exposure and HLA in healthy donors. Profiling relied on immunoSEQ multiplex PCR, and the TCRdb table lists in-frame clones only, not all of them. The table records 90,000 or so clones, around 96% of them present only once. Material: PBMCs. All receptors come from a man between 18 and 29 years old in good health and CMV-seronegative.

The rearrangement links TRBV10-1 to TRBJ2-3, with D possibly TRBD1 on 6 matching bases. V gave up 4 bases and J gave up 2 bases, with 13 bases separating them. The CDR3 has 15 amino acids. Germline CDR1 WNHNN, CDR2 SYGVQD (reference sequence). Written as DNA, the CDR3 is TGCGCCAGCAGTGTTCGGACAGCGACCACAGATACGCAGTATTTT. Protein product: CASSVRTATTDTQYF.

The chain employs TRBV7-6 and TRBJ2-7; tentative D call: TRBD1 (6 bases). Germline assignment: CDR1 SGHVS and CDR2 FNYEAQ. V was pared by 1 base and J by 0 bases, with 19 bases between. The CDR3 contains 18 residues. The CDR3 protein is CASSLDRFRQDTSYEQYF. The CDR3 DNA is TGTGCCAGCAGCTTAGATCGGTTTCGACAGGACACCTCCTACGAGCAGTACTTC.

CDR3 bases: TGTGCCAGCAGCTTTCACAACACGGAGTACTACGAGCAGTACTTC. This translates into CASSFHNTEYYEQYF. This rearrangement joins TRBV11-2 to TRBJ2-7; no reliable D call. Germline CDR1 SGHAT, CDR2 FQNNGV. V lost 3 bases and J lost 3, with 15 bases in between. The CDR3 is 15 residues long.

The CDR3 DNA follows: TGTGCCACCAGCAGAGATCGCCCGACAGGGATATCCACAGATACGCAGTATTTT. Translating gives CATSRDRPTGISTDTQYF. The genes are TRBV15 and TRBJ2-3; 7 nucleotides align to TRBD1. Germline V gives CDR1 LNHNV, CDR2 YYDKDF (reference sequence). This CDR3 is 18 amino acids long. Trimming cost V 0 bases and J 2 bases; bases outside gene matches: 11. Full variable domain (outside the CDR3, taken from reference TRBV15 and TRBJ2-3): DAMVIQNPRYQVTQFGKPVTLSCSQTLNHNVMYWYQQKSSQAPKLLFHYYDKDFNNEADTPDNFQSRRPNTSFCFLDIRSPGLGDTAMYLCATSRDRPTGISTDTQYFGPGTRLTVL.

The rearrangement links TRBV5-4 to TRBJ1-1, with D possibly matching TRBD1 (6 bases). Germline V gives CDR1 SGHNT, CDR2 YYREEE (reference sequence). The CDR3 totals 13 residues. The ends were cut back, 0 bases at V and 4 bases at J, with 7 bases in the middle. CDR3 region: CASSLVRGTEAFF. The CDR3 DNA follows: TGTGCCAGCAGCTTGGTCAGGGGCACTGAAGCTTTCTTT. Variable domain in full (rest from reference TRBV5-4 and TRBJ1-1): ETGVTQSPTHLIKTRGQQVTLRCSSQSGHNTVSWYQQALGQGPQFIFQYYREEENGRGNFPPRFSGLQFPNYSSELNVNALELDDSALYLCASSLVRGTEAFFGQGTRLTVV.

The chain employs TRBV6-5 and TRBJ1-3; no clear D. This CDR3 contains 16 residues. V shed 0 bases and J shed 7 bases, with 16 bases lying between them. CDR1 MNHEY and CDR2 SVGAGI come from the germline V gene. The CDR3, as DNA: TGTGCCAGCAGTTACTCGGGAGGGTTTGTATGGAACACCATATATTTT. Its protein is CASSYSGGFVWNTIYF.

V is TRBV6-5 and J is TRBJ1-3; no clear D gene. This CDR3 is built from 16 residues. The ends were cut back, 4 bases at V and 6 bases at J, with 19 bases in the middle. Germline CDR1 is MNHEY and CDR2 is SVGAGI. CDR3 residues: CASSSRRRGLENTIYF. The CDR3 DNA reads TGTGCCAGCAGTTCACGACGGCGAGGATTGGAAAACACCATATATTTT.

CDR3 sequence: CASSSDSSYEQYF. DNA for the CDR3: TGTGCCAGCAGCTCGGACAGCTCCTACGAGCAGTACTTC. This chain connects TRBV11-3 to TRBJ2-7; the D gene is possibly TRBD1 (6 bases). CDR3 size: 13 residues. Germline-derived CDR1 and CDR2 are SGHNT and YENEEA. V lost 4 bases and J lost 0, with 7 bases in between.

This chain uses TRBV30 with TRBJ1-4, with 7 bases aligning to TRBD1. V gave up 6 bases and J gave up 7 bases; unmatched junction bases: 8. Germline assignment: CDR1 GTSNPN and CDR2 SVGIG (reference sequence). The CDR3 runs 13 residues. The CDR3 reads CACLRDRGEKLFF. DNA for the CDR3: TGTGCCTGCCTCCGGGACAGAGGTGAAAAACTGTTTTTT. Full variable domain (missing parts from reference TRBV30 and TRBJ1-4): SQTIHQWPATLVQPVGSPLSLECTVEGTSNPNLYWYRQAAGRGLQLLFYSVGIGQISSEVPQNLSASRPQDRQFILSSKKLLLSDSGFYLCACLRDRGEKLFFGSGTQLSVL.

The rearrangement joins TRBV25-1 to TRBJ1-2; 8 positions match TRBD1. CDR1 and CDR2 (germline): MGHDK, SYGVNS. The V gene end was trimmed by 2 bases and the J gene end by 3 bases; junction bases not matched to a gene: 8. The CDR3 is 16 amino acids. CDR3 region: CASSEGGTGADYGYTF. The CDR3, as DNA: TGTGCCAGCAGTGAAGGGGGGACAGGAGCGGACTATGGCTACACCTTC.

The V and J genes are TRBV10-2 and TRBJ2-7, with D possibly being TRBD1 (5 bases). The germline gives CDR1 WSHSY, CDR2 SAAADI. This CDR3 spans 12 amino acids. V lost 6 bases and J lost 1, with 7 bases in between. Written as DNA, the CDR3 is TGCGCCAGCAGGGACATATCCTACGAGCAGTACTTC. It specifies CASRDISYEQYF.

The chain carries TRBV14 and TRBJ2-4; TRBD2 agrees at 10 bases. V lost 0 bases, J lost 3 bases, and 8 bases stayed unmatched. Germline V gene data show CDR1 as SGHDN and CDR2 as FVKESK. CDR3 size: 18 residues. In DNA, the CDR3 is TGTGCCAGCAGCCAAGATCGGAGCGGGAGGGCGGGCAAAAACATTCAGTACTTC. Translating gives CASSQDRSGRAGKNIQYF.

The V call is TRBV2, the J call TRBJ2-2; D is unclear. The CDR3 consists of 13 residues. V was pared by 6 bases and J by 7 bases, with 12 bases between. Looked up from germline, CDR1 is SNHLY and CDR2 is FYNNEI. CDR3 amino acids: CASRPTENGELFF. The DNA of the CDR3 is TGTGCCAGCAGACCAACAGAAAACGGGGAGCTGTTTTTT.

The chain combines TRBV18 with TRBJ1-5, with D possibly being TRBD1 (5 bases). The CDR3 is 15 amino acids. Looked up from germline, CDR1 is KGHSH and CDR2 is LQKENI. Trimming shortened V by 2 bases and J by 1 base, and 9 bases separated the two germline ends. The CDR3, as DNA: TGTGCCAGCTCACCAACACAGGCAAGCAATCAGCCCCAGCATTTT. Translation: CASSPTQASNQPQHF.

The rearrangement uses TRBV5-1 and TRBJ2-7, with 11 bases identical to TRBD1. This CDR3 region has 17 residues. The germline gives CDR1 SGHRS, CDR2 YFSETQ. Trimming cost V 3 bases and J 2 bases; bases outside gene matches: 10. In DNA, the CDR3 is TGCGCCAGCAGCTGGGGGGGGACAGGGGGTAGCACCTACGAGCAGTACTTC. Residues: CASSWGGTGGSTYEQYF. The complete variable domain, with remaining parts taken from reference TRBV5-1 and TRBJ2-7, reads KAGVTQTPRYLIKTRGQQVTLSCSPISGHRSVSWYQQTPGQGLQFLFEYFSETQRNKGNFPGRFSGRQFSNSRSEMNVSTLELGDSALYLCASSWGGTGGSTYEQYFGPGTRLTVT.

The chain joins TRBV7-4 to TRBJ2-2; TRBD2 might be the D (6 bases). V lost 1 base and J lost 3, with 21 bases in between. CDR3 length: 19 residues. The germline gives CDR1 SGHVT, CDR2 SQSDAQ. The DNA of the CDR3 is TGTGCCAGCAGCTTAGACGAAAGGAGACGGGAGATGGACACCGGGGAGCTGTTTTTT. Protein product: CASSLDERRREMDTGELFF.

The rearrangement joins TRBV10-3 to TRBJ1-3; no definite D call. Per the germline V gene, CDR1 is ENHRY and CDR2 is SYGVKD. Trimming left V 5 bases short and J 0 bases short, with 11 bases between. The CDR3 length is 15 residues. The chain's CDR3 is CAISSTGDSGNTIYF. The CDR3 DNA reads as TGTGCCATCAGTAGTACGGGAGACTCTGGAAACACCATATATTTT.

Only one count was recorded for this clone. The chain recombines TRBV19 with TRBJ1-4, with a weak D call TRBD1 (6 bases). CDR3 length equals 14 residues. V lost 4 bases to trimming and J lost 2 bases, with 8 bases between them. The V gene's germline CDR1 is LNHDA and CDR2 SQIVND (reference sequence). The CDR3 sequence is CASSTQGTNEKLFF. CDR3 coding DNA: TGTGCCAGTAGTACTCAGGGGACTAATGAAAAACTGTTTTTT.

Here the CDR3 DNA reads TGTGCCGCCAGTCGGACTAGCGACTCCTACGAGCAGTACTTC. Protein: CAASRTSDSYEQYF. The chain employs TRBV10-3 and TRBJ2-7; the match to TRBD2 covers 9 bases. Germline assignment: CDR1 ENHRY and CDR2 SYGVKD. Trimming cost V 11 bases and J 0 bases; bases outside gene matches: 8. The CDR3 totals 14 residues.

The CDR3, as DNA: TGTGCCATCAGTGAGTCCGGTCCGGGGGGCAATCAGCCCCAGCATTTT. It yields the protein CAISESGPGGNQPQHF. The J gene is TRBJ1-5, the V gene TRBV10-3; tentative D call: TRBD1 (5 bases). V lost 0 bases and J lost 2, with 11 bases in between. Germline loops: CDR1 ENHRY, CDR2 SYGVKD. This CDR3 contains 16 residues.

The chain combines TRBV19 with TRBJ1-1; D might be TRBD1 (6 bases). Germline values: CDR1 LNHDA, CDR2 SQIVND (reference sequence). The CDR3 is 15 amino acids. Trimming took 6 bases from V and 0 from J, leaving 14 bases between them. The CDR3: CASRPTGLMNTEAFF. The CDR3, as DNA: TGTGCCAGTAGACCAACAGGGTTAATGAACACTGAAGCTTTCTTT.

This sequence joins TRBV5-1 and TRBJ2-5; tentative D call: TRBD2 (6 bases). Germline CDR1 is SGHRS and CDR2 is YFSETQ. V was trimmed by 4 bases and J by 5 bases, leaving 27 bases between them. CDR3 length: 18 residues. CDR3: CASSPGTEFFRAGETQYF. The CDR3 DNA reads as TGCGCCAGCAGCCCCGGGACTGAATTTTTCCGCGCTGGTGAGACCCAGTACTTC.

This sequence joins TRBV4-3 and TRBJ2-7; a weak D match, TRBD2 (5 bases). V was trimmed by 0 bases and J by 0 bases, leaving 12 bases between them. The germline gives CDR1 LGHNA, CDR2 YSLEER. The CDR3 loop spans 16 amino acids. For the CDR3, the DNA is TGCGCCAGCAGCCAAGAGTCTGAGGGTTACTCCTACGAGCAGTACGTC. Translated, it gives CASSQESEGYSYEQYV.

The chain uses TRBV28 and TRBJ2-2; D unresolved. CDR1 MDHEN and CDR2 SYDVKM come from the germline V gene. Trimming pared 5 bases from V and 4 bases from J, leaving 17 bases between. CDR3 size: 16 residues. This CDR3 is CASSLKTSGSTGELFF. The CDR3 nucleotides are TGTGCCAGCAGTCTAAAAACATCAGGAAGCACCGGGGAGCTGTTTTTT.

CDR3 residues: CASSPGQGAREQFF. In DNA form, the CDR3 reads TGTGCCAGCAGCCCTGGACAGGGGGCTCGCGAGCAGTTCTTC. V is TRBV11-1 and J is TRBJ2-1, with TRBD1 matching 11 bases. With V trimmed by 5 bases and J by 10 bases, 7 bases remained unmatched. This CDR3 comprises 14 residues. CDR1 is SGHAT and CDR2 is FQDESV in the germline V gene (reference sequence).

On this clone: Sequence at one end of the junction differs from germline and may be a read error. The chain links TRBV7-7 to TRBJ2-5; a possible D gene is TRBD1 (6 bases). The length of the CDR3 is 14 residues. Germline V CDR1 and CDR2: SSHAT, FNYEAQ (reference sequence). The DNA of the CDR3 is TGTGCTAGCAGCCCAGACAGGCTCCAAGAGACCCAGTACTTC. Its translation is CASSPDRLQETQYF.

This clone has a handful of counts. V and J are TRBV19 and TRBJ1-5; 10 bases match TRBD1. CDR1 is LNHDA and CDR2 is SQIVND in the germline V gene (reference sequence). The CDR3 runs 13 residues. The ends lost 7 bases at V and 9 bases at J; junction bases unmatched: 6. CDR3 amino acids: CASTTGGFWPQHF. The CDR3, as DNA: TGTGCCAGTACGACAGGGGGCTTTTGGCCCCAGCATTTT.

This chain joins TRBV5-1 and TRBJ2-1; 9 positions agree with TRBD2. V trimming: 0 bases; J trimming: 6 bases; junction bases outside the gene matches: 7. The CDR3 totals 16 residues. CDR1 is SGHRS, CDR2 YFSETQ, per germline. The CDR3 region has the DNA TGCGCCAGCAGCTTGGCCATCACTAGCGGGTCCAATGAGCAGTTCTTC. Its protein is CASSLAITSGSNEQFF.

The chain employs TRBV11-2 and TRBJ1-3, with no clear D. CDR1 SGHAT and CDR2 FQNNGV come from the germline V gene. The CDR3 sequence is 15 residues long. The germline V and J ends were trimmed by 4 bases and 3 bases, with 13 bases remaining between them. The CDR3 region is CASSSARVGGNTIYF. DNA for the CDR3: TGTGCCAGCAGCTCCGCCCGGGTCGGTGGAAACACCATATATTTT.

CDR3 region: CASRRLAGGRYEQYV. In DNA form, the CDR3 reads TGTGCCAGCAGAAGACTAGCGGGAGGGCGCTACGAGCAGTACGTC. This chain links TRBV6-5 with TRBJ2-7; 14 bases are a match to TRBD2. Germline V gene sequence: CDR1 MNHEY, CDR2 SVGAGI. The CDR3 runs 15 residues. Trimming removed 6 bases from V and 3 bases from J; junction bases left unmatched: 4.